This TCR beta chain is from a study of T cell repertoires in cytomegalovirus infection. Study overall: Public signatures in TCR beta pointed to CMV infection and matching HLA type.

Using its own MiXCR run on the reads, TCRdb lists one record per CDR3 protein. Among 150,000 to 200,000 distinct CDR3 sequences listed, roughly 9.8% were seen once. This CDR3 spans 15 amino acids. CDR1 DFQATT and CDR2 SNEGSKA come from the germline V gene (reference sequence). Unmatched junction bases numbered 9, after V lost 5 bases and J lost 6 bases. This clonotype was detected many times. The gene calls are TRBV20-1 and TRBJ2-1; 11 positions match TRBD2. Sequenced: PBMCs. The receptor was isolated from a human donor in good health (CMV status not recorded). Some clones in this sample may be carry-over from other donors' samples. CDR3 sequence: CSAQTGTSGSNEQFF. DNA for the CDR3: TGCAGTGCTCAGACCGGGACTAGCGGTTCCAATGAGCAGTTCTTC.